This T cell receptor (beta chain) was found in a study of cytotoxic CD8 clonotypes in ibrutinib-treated CLL. The study's findings and limits: Public clonotypes showed up rarely, and on treatment they shrank or held steady.

Of note for this clone: Antigen: not known.

Profiling relied on immunoSEQ multiplex PCR, and the TCRdb table lists in-frame clones only, not all of them. The sample lists about 60,000 clones, roughly 54% occurring once. CDR1 LGHNA and CDR2 YNFKEQ come from the germline V gene. The ends lost 5 bases at V and 2 bases at J; junction bases unmatched: 10. The CDR3 consists of 16 residues. The clonotype originates from a human donor with chronic lymphocytic leukemia. Sequenced material: PBMCs, taken at disease progression, from a patient treated with ibrutinib. The chain joins TRBV4-2 to TRBJ2-3, with TRBD2 identical over 7 bases. The CDR3: CASSSRASGSTDTQYF. CDR3 DNA sequence: TGTGCCAGCAGCAGTCGGGCTAGCGGTTCCACAGATACGCAGTATTTT.